This T cell receptor (beta chain) originates from a study of blood T cell repertoires in COVID-19. Looking at the study overall: Collection of acute and convalescent COVID-19 samples took place in the United States, Italy and Spain.

Germline CDR1 reads SEHNR; CDR2 reads FQNEAQ (reference sequence). The length of the CDR3 is 15 residues. V was pared by 5 bases and J by 1 base, with 14 bases between. Study processing details: Reference gene primer amplification gave nucleated cell count estimates. Clones were read by immunoSEQ multiplex PCR, and TCRdb kept only the in-frame ones, dropping some. The DNA gave D and trimming, while V, J and clone size come from that table. The sample lists some 150,000 clones, over 60% seen once, with approximately 9% in the top ten. V and J are TRBV7-9 and TRBJ1-1, with D uncertain. The sequence derives from a woman aged 45-59 years with active or convalescent COVID-19. The sequencing input was peripheral blood. The CDR3 loop reads CASSGEVKSNTEAFF. As DNA, the CDR3 is TGTGCCAGCAGCGGAGAGGTTAAATCGAACACTGAAGCTTTCTTT.